What follows describes a single T cell receptor (beta chain). What it binds is not known. The sample is drawn from a study of shared clonotypes between healthy human individuals. Study context: The people who gave samples were a couple of women and a few men aged 18 to 49. Three CD4 naive, three CD4 memory, two CD8 naive and one CD8 memory plate were used per donor.

Per germline, CDR1 MGHRA and CDR2 YSYEKL. V was shortened by 4 bases and J by 13 bases, with 19 bases between the two germline ends. This CDR3 contains 14 residues. Study-wide findings and caveats: The study found lower generation probabilities in non-shared clonotypes than in those shared by all four donors.

Naive CD8 cells were CD45RO-negative, positively selected for CCR7, excluding terminally differentiated effector memory CD45RA+ cells. None of the donors, who were healthy HIV-negative adults, had recently had acute infections or vaccinations. Sequencing used immunoSEQ multiplex PCR; TCRdb keeps in-frame clones, though not all of them. The sample contains about 590,000 clones, nearly 97% of which appear only once. V is TRBV4-1 and J is TRBJ2-2; D perhaps matches TRBD1 (6 bases). This receptor was taken from a woman in her twenties or thirties in good health. Sample: naive CD8+ T cells sorted from blood. The CDR3 region is CASSLLDRQERLFF. CDR3 coding DNA: TGCGCCAGCAGCCTTCTCGATCGACAGGAGAGGCTGTTTTTT.